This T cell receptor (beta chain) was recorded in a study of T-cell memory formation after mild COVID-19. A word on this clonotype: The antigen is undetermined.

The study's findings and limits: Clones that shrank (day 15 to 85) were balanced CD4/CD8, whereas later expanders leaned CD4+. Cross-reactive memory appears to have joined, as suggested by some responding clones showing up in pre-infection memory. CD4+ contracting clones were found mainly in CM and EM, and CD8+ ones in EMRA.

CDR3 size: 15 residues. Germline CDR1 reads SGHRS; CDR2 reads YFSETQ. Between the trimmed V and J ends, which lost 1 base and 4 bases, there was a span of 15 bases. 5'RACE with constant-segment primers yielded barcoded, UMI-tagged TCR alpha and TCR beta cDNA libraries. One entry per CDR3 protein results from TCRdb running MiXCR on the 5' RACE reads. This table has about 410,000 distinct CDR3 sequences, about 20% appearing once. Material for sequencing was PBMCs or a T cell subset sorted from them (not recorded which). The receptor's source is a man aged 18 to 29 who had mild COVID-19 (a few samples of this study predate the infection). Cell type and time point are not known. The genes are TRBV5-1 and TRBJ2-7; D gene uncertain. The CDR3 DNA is TGCGCCAGCAGCTTGAACCCCGGAGCCAATTACGAGCAGTACGTC. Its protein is CASSLNPGANYEQYV.